The clone carrying this T cell receptor (beta chain) was seen a handful of times. This sample was taken from a study of long-term antiretroviral therapy in people with HIV. For each donor, at least one pre-ART and at least two post-ART PBMC samples were available. Ahead of DNA extraction, samples held about 0.95-10 million cryopreserved PBMC each. Trimming left V 6 bases short and J 2 bases short, with 17 bases between. The germline V gene encodes CDR1 MNHNY and CDR2 SVGAGI (reference sequence). This CDR3 spans 15 amino acids. Investigators performed immunoSEQ version v3.0 at survey level. Method: immunoSEQ multiplex PCR; TCRdb's copy keeps in-frame clones and lacks some. The sample consists of some 20,000 clones, roughly four fifths of them appearing once.

J is TRBJ2-7 and V is TRBV6-6, with a weak D call TRBD2 (5 bases). Specimen: unsorted PBMCs, collected 2.2 years after starting antiretroviral therapy. The TCR originated in a man over 45 with HIV. The CDR3 loop reads CASSRDYARAYEQYF. The CDR3 DNA follows: TGTGCCAGCAGCCGAGACTACGCAAGGGCCTACGAGCAGTACTTC.